The 10 T cell receptor beta chains below come from one sample, sequenced in a study of blood T cell repertoires in COVID-19 (dated by TCRdb to 2020 to 2021). Library creation used the immunoSEQ multiplex PCR assay. TCRdb obtained this table from immuneACCESS and retained in-frame rearrangements with V and J assigned. These tables miss some clones; where compared with another copy, unresolved V genes account for less than half of the shortfall, and the remainder is unexplained. The sample has over 200,000 clones on record, roughly 84% of them singletons. The leading ten clones occupy approximately 18% of the sample. Sequenced sample: peripheral blood. The receptors stem from an elderly woman with active or convalescent COVID-19.

The chain joins TRBV5-4 to TRBJ1-2; TRBD1 matches 12 bases. The germline V gene has CDR1 SGHNT and CDR2 YYREEE (reference sequence). The CDR3 runs 15 residues. Trimming at V came to 4 bases and at J to 3 bases, leaving 4 bases not matched to a gene. In nucleotides, the CDR3 is TGTGCCAGCAGCCGGGGGACAGGGGGCGACTATGGCTACACCTTC. Translation: CASSRGTGGDYGYTF.

The chain recombines TRBV4-1 with TRBJ1-1; D is undetermined. Per germline, CDR1 MGHRA and CDR2 YSYEKL. V shed 2 bases and J shed 1 base, with 14 bases lying between them. The CDR3 runs 16 residues. The CDR3 DNA reads TGCGCCAGCAGCCAAACAGAAACGGGAGGGAACACTGAAGCTTTCTTT. Amino acid sequence: CASSQTETGGNTEAFF.

This rearrangement joins TRBV10-3 to TRBJ1-1; D possibly corresponds to TRBD1 (6 bases). The V gene lost 2 bases and the J gene lost 3 bases, with 13 bases spanning the gap. The CDR3 has 15 amino acids. Germline V lookup: CDR1 ENHRY, CDR2 SYGVKD. The CDR3 region is CAISEGQKLHTEAFF. CDR3 bases: TGTGCCATCAGTGAGGGACAGAAGTTGCACACTGAAGCTTTCTTT.

This rearrangement joins TRBV29-1 to TRBJ1-5, with D unresolved. V was cut by 2 bases and J by 2 bases, with 16 bases left in between. The germline gives CDR1 SQVTM, CDR2 ANQGSEA. This CDR3 region has 16 residues. The CDR3 sequence is CSVERSRWAGNQPQHF. CDR3 sequence (DNA): TGCAGCGTTGAACGATCCCGCTGGGCAGGCAATCAGCCCCAGCATTTT.

The V gene is TRBV27, the J gene TRBJ2-7, with TRBD1 identical over 10 bases. CDR3 length equals 15 residues. V was pared by 3 bases and J by 5 bases, with 7 bases of the junction left unmatched. Germline V lookup: CDR1 MNHEY, CDR2 SMNVEV (reference sequence). CDR3 DNA: TGTGCCAGCAGTTTTGCCGACAGGGGGCCGAACGAGCAGTACTTC. This gives the protein CASSFADRGPNEQYF.

J is TRBJ2-1 and V is TRBV11-3; 10 bases match TRBD2. The CDR3 runs 20 residues. The germline V gene has CDR1 SGHNT and CDR2 YENEEA. V lost 1 base, J lost 2 bases, and 14 bases stayed unmatched. The CDR3 DNA follows: TGTGCCAGCAGCTTAGGGACTAGCGGTACCCTAGGCCGGGCCTACAATGAGCAGTTCTTC. Its protein product is CASSLGTSGTLGRAYNEQFF.

The DNA for the CDR3 is TGTGCCAGCAGCCCCGGGAGAGACGGTGGCTACACCTTC. Translated, it gives CASSPGRDGGYTF. This chain uses TRBV7-8 with TRBJ1-2; D unclear. The CDR3 runs to 13 residues. V lost 5 bases, J lost 7 bases, and 14 bases lay in between. The germline V gene encodes CDR1 SGHVS and CDR2 FQNEAQ.

J is TRBJ2-3 and V is TRBV5-4; the match to TRBD2 covers 14 bases. The CDR3 spans 16 residues. Germline V CDR1 and CDR2: SGHNT, YYREEE (reference sequence). V dropped 5 bases and J dropped 5; count of bases not matched to a gene: 7. The CDR3 coding sequence is TGTGCCAGCAGGTCGGGACTAGCGGGGGAGATAGATACGCAGTATTTT. As protein: CASRSGLAGEIDTQYF.

This chain uses TRBV5-5 with TRBJ2-5, with D possibly being TRBD1 (6 bases). The CDR3 extends over 14 amino acids. Germline CDR1 reads SGHKS; CDR2 reads YYEKEE (reference sequence). Trimming cost V 4 bases and J 2 bases, with 12 bases left between them. In DNA form, the CDR3 reads TGTGCCAGCAGCAGGGGGACCGTACAAGAGACCCAGTACTTC. Translating gives CASSRGTVQETQYF.

This chain connects TRBV10-3 to TRBJ1-1; the match to TRBD1 covers 8 bases. CDR1 is ENHRY and CDR2 is SYGVKD in the germline V gene. V dropped 6 bases and J dropped 1; count of bases not matched to a gene: 7. CDR3 size: 15 residues. This chain's CDR3 is CAISATGDQNTEAFF. The CDR3 region has the DNA TGTGCCATCAGCGCGACAGGGGACCAGAACACTGAAGCTTTCTTT.